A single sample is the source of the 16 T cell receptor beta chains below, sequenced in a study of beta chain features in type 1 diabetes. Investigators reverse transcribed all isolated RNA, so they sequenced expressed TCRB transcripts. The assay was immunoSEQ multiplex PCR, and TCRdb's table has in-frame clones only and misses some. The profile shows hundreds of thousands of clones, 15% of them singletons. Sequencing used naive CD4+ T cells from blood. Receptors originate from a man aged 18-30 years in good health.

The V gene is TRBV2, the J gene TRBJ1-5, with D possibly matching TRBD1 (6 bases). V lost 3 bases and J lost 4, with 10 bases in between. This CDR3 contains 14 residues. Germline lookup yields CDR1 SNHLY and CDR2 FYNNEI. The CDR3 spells CASSEWGLNQPQHF. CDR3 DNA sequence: TGTGCCAGCAGTGAGTGGGGGCTAAATCAGCCCCAGCATTTT.

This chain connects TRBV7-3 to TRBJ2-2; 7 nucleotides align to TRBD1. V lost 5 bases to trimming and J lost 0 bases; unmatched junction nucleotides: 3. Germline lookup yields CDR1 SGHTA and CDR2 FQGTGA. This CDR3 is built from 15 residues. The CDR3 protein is CASSSRGTNTGELFF. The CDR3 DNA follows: TGTGCCAGCAGCAGCAGGGGGACGAACACCGGGGAGCTGTTTTTT.

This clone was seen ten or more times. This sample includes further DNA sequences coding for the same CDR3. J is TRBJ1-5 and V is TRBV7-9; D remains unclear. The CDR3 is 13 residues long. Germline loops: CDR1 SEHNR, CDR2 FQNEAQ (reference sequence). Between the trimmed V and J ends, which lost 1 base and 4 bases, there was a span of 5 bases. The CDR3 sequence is CASSLDGNQPQHF. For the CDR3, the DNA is TGTGCCAGCAGCTTAGACGGGAATCAGCCCCAGCATTTT.

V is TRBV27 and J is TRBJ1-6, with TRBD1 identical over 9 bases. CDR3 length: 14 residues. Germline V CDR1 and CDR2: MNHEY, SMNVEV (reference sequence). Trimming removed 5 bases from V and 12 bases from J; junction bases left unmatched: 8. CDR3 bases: TGTGCCAGCAGTCCCCGGGACAGGGTAGTACCCCTCCACTTT. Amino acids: CASSPRDRVVPLHF.

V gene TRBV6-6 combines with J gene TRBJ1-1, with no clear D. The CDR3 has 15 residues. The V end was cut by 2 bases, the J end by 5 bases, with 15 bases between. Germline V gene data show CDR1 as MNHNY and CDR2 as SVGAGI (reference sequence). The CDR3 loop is CASSYTGLTRTEAFF. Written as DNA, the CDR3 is TGTGCCAGCAGTTACACTGGCCTTACGCGGACTGAAGCTTTCTTT.

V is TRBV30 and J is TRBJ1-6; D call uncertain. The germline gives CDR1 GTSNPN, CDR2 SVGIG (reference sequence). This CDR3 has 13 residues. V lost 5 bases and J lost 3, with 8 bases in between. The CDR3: CAWDGNYNSPLHF. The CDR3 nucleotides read TGTGCCTGGGACGGGAACTATAATTCACCCCTCCACTTT.

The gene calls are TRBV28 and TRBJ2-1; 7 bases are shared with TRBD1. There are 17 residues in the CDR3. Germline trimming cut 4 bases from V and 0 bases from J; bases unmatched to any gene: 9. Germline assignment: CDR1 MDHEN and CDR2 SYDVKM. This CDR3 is CASSSPQGTSSYNEQFF. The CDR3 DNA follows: TGTGCCAGCAGTTCCCCACAGGGGACGAGCTCCTACAATGAGCAGTTCTTC.

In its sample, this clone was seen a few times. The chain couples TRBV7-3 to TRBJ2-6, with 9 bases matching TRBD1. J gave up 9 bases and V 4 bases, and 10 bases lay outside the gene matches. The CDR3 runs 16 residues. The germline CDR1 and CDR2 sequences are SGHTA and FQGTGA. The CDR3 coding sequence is TGTGCCAGCAGCTCCTCCTCGGGACAGGGATACAACGTCCTGACTTTC. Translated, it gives CASSSSSGQGYNVLTF.

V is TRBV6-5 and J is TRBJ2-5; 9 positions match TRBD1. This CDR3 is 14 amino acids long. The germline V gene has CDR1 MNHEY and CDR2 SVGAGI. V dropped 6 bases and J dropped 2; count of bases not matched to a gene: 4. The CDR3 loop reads CASRGQGTQETQYF. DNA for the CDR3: TGTGCCAGCAGGGGACAGGGTACACAAGAGACCCAGTACTTC.

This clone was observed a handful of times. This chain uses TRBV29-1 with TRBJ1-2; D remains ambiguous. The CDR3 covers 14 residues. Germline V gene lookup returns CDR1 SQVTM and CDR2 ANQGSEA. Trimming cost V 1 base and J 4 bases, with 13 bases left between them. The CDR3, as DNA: TGCAGCGTTGAAGTATCACGGGCCCCCTATGGCTACACCTTC. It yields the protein CSVEVSRAPYGYTF.

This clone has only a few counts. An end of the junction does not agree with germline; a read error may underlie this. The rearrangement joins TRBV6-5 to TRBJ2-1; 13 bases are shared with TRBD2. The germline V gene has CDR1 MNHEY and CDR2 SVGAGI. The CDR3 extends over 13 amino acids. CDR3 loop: CAISDPGLAGLVF. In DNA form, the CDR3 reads TGTGCCATCAGTGATCCGGGACTAGCGGGACTGGTCTTC.

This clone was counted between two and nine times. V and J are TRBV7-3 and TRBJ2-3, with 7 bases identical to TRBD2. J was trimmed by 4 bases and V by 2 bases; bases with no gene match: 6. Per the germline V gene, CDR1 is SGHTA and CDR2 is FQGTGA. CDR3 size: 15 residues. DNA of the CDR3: TGTGCCAGCAGCTTATCGGCCAGCGGGGCAGATACGCAGTATTTT. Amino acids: CASSLSASGADTQYF.

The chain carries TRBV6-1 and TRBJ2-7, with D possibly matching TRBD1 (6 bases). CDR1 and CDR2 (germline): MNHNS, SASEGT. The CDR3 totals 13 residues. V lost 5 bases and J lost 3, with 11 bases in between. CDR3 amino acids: CASSTTGLYEQYF. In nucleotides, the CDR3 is TGTGCCAGCAGTACGACAGGACTCTACGAGCAGTACTTC.

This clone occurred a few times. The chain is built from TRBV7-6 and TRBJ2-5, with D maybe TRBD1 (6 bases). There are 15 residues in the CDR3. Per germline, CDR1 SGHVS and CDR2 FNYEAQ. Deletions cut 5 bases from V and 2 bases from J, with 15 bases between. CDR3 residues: CASSPVGGPQETQYF. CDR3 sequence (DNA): TGTGCCAGCAGCCCCGTTGGGGGCCCGCAAGAGACCCAGTACTTC.

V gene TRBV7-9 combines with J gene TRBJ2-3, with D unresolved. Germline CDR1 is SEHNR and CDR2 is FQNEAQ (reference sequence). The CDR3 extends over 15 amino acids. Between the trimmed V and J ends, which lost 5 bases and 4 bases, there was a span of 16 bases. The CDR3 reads CASSPDRFGADTQYF. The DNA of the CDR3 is TGTGCCAGCAGCCCCGACCGGTTTGGCGCAGATACGCAGTATTTT.

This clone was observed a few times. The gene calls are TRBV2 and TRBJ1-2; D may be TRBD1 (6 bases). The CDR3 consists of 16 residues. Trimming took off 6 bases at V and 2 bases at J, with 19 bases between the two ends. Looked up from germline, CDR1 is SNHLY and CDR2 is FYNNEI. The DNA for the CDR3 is TGTGCCAGCAGGGACATCTACAGGGAATCAAACTATGGCTACACCTTC. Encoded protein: CASRDIYRESNYGYTF.